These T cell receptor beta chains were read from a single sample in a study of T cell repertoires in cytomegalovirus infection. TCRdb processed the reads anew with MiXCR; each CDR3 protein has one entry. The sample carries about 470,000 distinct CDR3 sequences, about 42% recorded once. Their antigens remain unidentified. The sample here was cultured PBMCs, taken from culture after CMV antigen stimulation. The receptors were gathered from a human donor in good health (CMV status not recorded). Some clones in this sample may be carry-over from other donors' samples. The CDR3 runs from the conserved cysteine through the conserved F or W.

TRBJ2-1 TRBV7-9 CASSAGWAGEDEQFF
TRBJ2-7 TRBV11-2 CASSLFGHEQYF
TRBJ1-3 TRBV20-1 CSALGNSGNTIYF
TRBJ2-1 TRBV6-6 CASSYVLAGRFVHNEQFF
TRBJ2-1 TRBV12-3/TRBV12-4 CASSTRDSFYNEQFF
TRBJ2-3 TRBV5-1 CASNPGQGGTDTQYF
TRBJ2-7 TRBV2 CASRLLTGVEQYF
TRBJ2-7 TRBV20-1 CSASQGRSQGEQYF
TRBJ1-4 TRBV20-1 CSATSGGINEKLFF
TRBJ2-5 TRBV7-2 CASSHGGETQYF
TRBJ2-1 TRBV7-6 CASSFPRDSSYNEQFF
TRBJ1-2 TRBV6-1 CASSELEGMADF
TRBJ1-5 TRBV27 CASSPKPPRYSNQPQHF
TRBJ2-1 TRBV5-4 CASSLGGSGAGGYNEQFF
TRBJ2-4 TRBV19 CASTPDRSKNIQYF
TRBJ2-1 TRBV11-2 CASRARWGGGIFEQFF
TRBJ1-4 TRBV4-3 CASSQDGPKREKLFF
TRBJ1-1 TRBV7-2 CATRAGNGVNTEAFF
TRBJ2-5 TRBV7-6 CASSLGGPWETQYF
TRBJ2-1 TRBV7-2 CASSFVGTNYNEQFF
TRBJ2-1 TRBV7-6 CASSFDGLSEQFF
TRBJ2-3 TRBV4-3 CASSLRELGDTQYF
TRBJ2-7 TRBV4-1 CASSPRTLQNEQYF
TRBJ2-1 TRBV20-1 CSARPGGRGVYNEQFF
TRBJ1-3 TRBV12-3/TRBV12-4 CASSEQGSGNTIYF
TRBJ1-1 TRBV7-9 CASSPSLSGEAFF
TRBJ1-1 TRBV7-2 CASTRRTGVNTEAFF
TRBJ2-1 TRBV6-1 CASRRREFTYNEQFF
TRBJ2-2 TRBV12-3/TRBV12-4 CASTAGTTNTGELFF
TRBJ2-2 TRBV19 CASAPDGGELFF
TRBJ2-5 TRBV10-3 CAIRNEAAKETQYF
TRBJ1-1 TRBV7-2 CASSLRAATEAFF
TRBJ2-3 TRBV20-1 CSASPRKHTDTQYF
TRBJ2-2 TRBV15 CATSRDTRTGELFF
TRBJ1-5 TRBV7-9 CASSTATGGRQPQHF
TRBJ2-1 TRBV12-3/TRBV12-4 CASSLRPGNEQFF
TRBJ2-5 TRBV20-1 CSAPRGGPETQYF
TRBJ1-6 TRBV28 CASRKAAFSNYNSPLHF
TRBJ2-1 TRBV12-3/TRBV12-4 CASSSGQAYEQFF
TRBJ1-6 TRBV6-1 CASSDGTGLTPYNSPLHF
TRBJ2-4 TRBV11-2 CASSLERGNIQYF
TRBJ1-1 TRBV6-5 CASTAQTNTKAFF
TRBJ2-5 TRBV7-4 CASSPGTGTSGTYQETQYF
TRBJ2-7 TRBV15 CATSREAGLWGEQYF
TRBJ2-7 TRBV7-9 CASRPDHYYEQYF
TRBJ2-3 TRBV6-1 CASRHPGGGGYTDTQYF
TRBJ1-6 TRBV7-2 CASSLRWTGISPLHF
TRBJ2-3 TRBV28 CASSSTSGQFTDTQYF
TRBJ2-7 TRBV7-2 CASSSMGKTLSYEQYF
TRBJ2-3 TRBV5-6 CASNGMLFTDTQYF